This T cell receptor beta chain was observed in a study of T-cell memory formation after mild COVID-19. The CDR3 contains 14 residues. Germline CDR1 reads SGHVS; CDR2 reads FQNEAQ. V lost 2 bases and J lost 3, with 10 bases in between. TCRdb re-analysed the 5' RACE reads in MiXCR, keeping a single row per CDR3 protein. Of some 350,000 distinct CDR3 sequences in the sample, approximately 16% were seen once. The sample consisted of PBMCs or a T cell subset sorted from them (not recorded which). This sequence joins TRBV7-8 and TRBJ1-1; the D is unclear. The clonotype comes from a man aged 18 to 30 who had mild COVID-19 (a few samples of this study predate the infection). Cell type and time point are not known. The chain's CDR3 is CASSLPHGDTEAFF. The CDR3 DNA follows: TGTGCCAGCAGCTTACCGCACGGGGACACTGAAGCTTTCTTT.